This T cell receptor beta chain was profiled in a study of early T cells in non-severe SARS-CoV-2 infection (dated by TCRdb to 2020 to 2023). With regard to the full study: Because TCR sequencing relied on bulk RNA taken from unsorted whole blood, pairing of alpha and beta chains was not possible. General study outcomes and caveats: VDJdb matching was skewed toward anti-spike CD8 responses and likely underestimated virus-specific expansions, missing private and CD4 specificities.

The CDR3 sequence holds 15 residues, the cysteine and phenylalanine included. The entry retains the CDR3 DNA only, 45 bases that are in frame from base 1. Sequences SGHTA (CDR1) and FQGTGA (CDR2) are obtained from the germline V gene. V sheds 5 bases and J sheds 0 bases, leaving 12 bases between their ends. Library construction relied on 5' RACE. The sample was run on a NextSeq 500. The TCR library protocol attached unique molecular identifiers to individual cDNA molecules to correct for sequencing error and PCR bias. Sequencing covered both TCR alpha and beta chains, and within each sample the abundances of alpha and beta sequences were tightly co-correlated. In the source study's methods: Decombinator V4 was used to perform V gene, J gene and CDR3 annotation of TCR sequences. TCRs were defined as expanded if a significant change between any two time points was detected under a Poisson model with p below 0.0001. TCR abundances were normalised to the total number of TCRs sequenced in each sample and reported as counts per million. MAIT TCRs were defined by TRAV1-2 paired with TRAJ12, TRAJ20 or TRAJ33, and iNKT TCRs by TRAV10 paired with TRAJ18. VDJdb, accessed 1 November 2021, was searched for CMV, EBV and SARS-CoV-2 annotated TCRs, with TCRs annotated for multiple antigens excluded. In TCRdb, the public reads were trimmed at Q25 with fastp and aligned with MiXCR, with productive beta chains retained. Identical CDR3 protein sequences are pooled into one entry, listed with their most common genes and DNA. TCRdb, rather than the study authors, made the V and J calls. The sample includes tens of thousands of distinct CDR3 sequences, with about 9.1% observed a single time. The ten most abundant clones make up 15% to 19% of the sample.

To note about this clonotype: Its antigen is still unknown. Base qualities are missing; no much larger clone stands one base away.

Set within a cohort of healthcare workers in London, UK, this nested case-control study involved weekly PCR testing of nasopharyngeal swabs along with blood sampling. Between 23 and 31 March 2020, the week of the UK lockdown, healthcare workers were enrolled and then followed up weekly for as long as 16 weeks. The receptor was derived from an adult who was a healthcare worker with PCR-confirmed SARS-CoV-2 infection or an uninfected control (not recorded which). The chain links TRBV7-3 with TRBJ2-3, with the D call perhaps TRBD1 or TRBD2, each one matching 5 bases. The sample in question was whole blood, obtained at baseline. Here is the DNA: TGTGCCAGCAGCCCCGGGACGACTAGCACAGATACGCAGTATTTT. Its translation is CASSPGTTSTDTQYF.